Reported below is one T cell receptor beta chain. These data are taken from a study of blood T cell repertoires in COVID-19. The junction had 9 bases not matched to a gene; V was cut back by 3 bases and J by 9 bases. The CDR3 contains 16 residues. Germline CDR1 LGHNA, CDR2 YSLEER. Some clones are missing from TCRdb's copy, which holds only in-frame ones; the method was immunoSEQ multiplex PCR. The sample has approximately 260,000 clones, around nine tenths seen once. V usage is TRBV4-3 and J usage is TRBJ2-1, with 12 bases fitting TRBD2. The TCR originated in a woman aged 35 to 49 who had recovered from COVID-19. The sequenced sample consisted of peripheral blood. CDR3 protein: CASSHFLAGGPGEQFF. The CDR3 coding sequence is TGCGCCAGCAGCCACTTTCTAGCGGGAGGGCCCGGTGAGCAGTTCTTC.